This T cell receptor (beta chain) comes out of a study of T cell responses to AZD1222 COVID-19 vaccine. Study findings and constraints: Following two doses of AZD1222, Spike-specific TCR breadth and depth rose. No day 14 peak samples; only post-peak repertoires were characterized. Mostly white British, mostly female donors; authors suggested clonal diversity may be underestimated.

Concerning this clone: Its target is not known.

Per germline, CDR1 SGDLS and CDR2 YYNGEE. The CDR3 runs 16 residues. Trimming took 0 bases from V and 0 from J, leaving 11 bases between them. Here immunoSEQ multiplex PCR was the method, and the copy in TCRdb shows in-frame clones only, minus some. Of some 200,000 clones listed, more than 85% are singletons. This sequence joins TRBV9 and TRBJ2-3, with D perhaps matching TRBD2 (5 bases). The origin of this receptor is an adult who received the AZD1222 COVID-19 vaccine. The specimen comprised peripheral blood, sampled 28 days after the second AZD1222 dose. The CDR3 is CASSVGPSPSTDTQYF. The CDR3 region has the DNA TGTGCCAGCAGCGTAGGGCCTAGCCCTAGCACAGATACGCAGTATTTT.